The T cell receptor beta chain under discussion was sequenced for a study of beta chain features in type 1 diabetes. In germline, CDR1 is MNHEY, CDR2 SMNVEV (reference sequence). The CDR3 runs 13 residues. Trimming cost V 3 bases and J 7 bases, with 12 bases left between them. This clone has only a few counts. Of the isolated RNA, all was reverse transcribed, and so the sequenced material was expressed TCRB transcripts. Clones were sequenced by immunoSEQ multiplex PCR, and TCRdb holds only the in-frame ones, with some missing. Of about 270,000 clones listed, less than 15% are singletons. Sequenced: naive CD4+ T cells from blood. The clonotype comes from a woman in her 40s in good health. This chain uses TRBV27 with TRBJ1-2; TRBD1 might be the D (5 bases). Here the CDR3 reads CASSFQGSVGYTF. The CDR3 bases are TGTGCCAGCAGTTTTCAGGGTTCGGTTGGCTACACCTTC.